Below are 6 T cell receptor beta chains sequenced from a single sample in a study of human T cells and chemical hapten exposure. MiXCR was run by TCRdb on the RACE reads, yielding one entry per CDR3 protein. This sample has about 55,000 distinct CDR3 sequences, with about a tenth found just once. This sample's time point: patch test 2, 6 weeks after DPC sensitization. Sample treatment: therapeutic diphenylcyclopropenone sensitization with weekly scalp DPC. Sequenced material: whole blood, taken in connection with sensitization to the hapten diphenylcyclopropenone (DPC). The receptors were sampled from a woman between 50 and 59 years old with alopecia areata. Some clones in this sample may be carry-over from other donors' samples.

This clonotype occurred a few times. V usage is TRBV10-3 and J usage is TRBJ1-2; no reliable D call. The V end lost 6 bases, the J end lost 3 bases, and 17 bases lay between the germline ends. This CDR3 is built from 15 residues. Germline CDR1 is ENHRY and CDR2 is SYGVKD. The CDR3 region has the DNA TGTGCCATCAGGGAGCAAGGAATCCAGGACTATGGCTACACCTTC. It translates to CAIREQGIQDYGYTF.

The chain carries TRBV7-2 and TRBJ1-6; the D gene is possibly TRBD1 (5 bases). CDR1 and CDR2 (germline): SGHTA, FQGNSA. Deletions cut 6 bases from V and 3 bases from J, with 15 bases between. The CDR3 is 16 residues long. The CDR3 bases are TGTGCCAGCAGTTCAGACGGGACTAGCTATAATTCACCCCTCCACTTT. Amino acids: CASSSDGTSYNSPLHF. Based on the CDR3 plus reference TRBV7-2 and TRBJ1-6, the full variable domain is GAGVSQSPSNKVTEKGKDVELRCDPISGHTALYWYRQSLGQGLEFLIYFQGNSAPDKSGLPSDRFSAERTGGSVSTLTIQRTQQEDSAVYLCASSSDGTSYNSPLHFGNGTRLTVT.

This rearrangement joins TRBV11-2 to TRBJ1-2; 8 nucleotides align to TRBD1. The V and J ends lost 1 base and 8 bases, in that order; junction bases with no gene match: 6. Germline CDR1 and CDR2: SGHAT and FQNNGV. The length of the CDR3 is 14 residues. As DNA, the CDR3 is TGTGCCAGCAGCTTAGTGGGACAGGTCGGAGGCTACACCTTC. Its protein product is CASSLVGQVGGYTF.

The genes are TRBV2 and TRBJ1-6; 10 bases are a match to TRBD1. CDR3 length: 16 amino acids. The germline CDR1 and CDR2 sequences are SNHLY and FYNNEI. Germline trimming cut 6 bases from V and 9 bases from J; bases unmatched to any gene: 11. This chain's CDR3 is CASRGNPGTGVSPLHF. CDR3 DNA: TGTGCCAGCAGGGGAAACCCCGGGACAGGGGTTTCACCCCTCCACTTT.

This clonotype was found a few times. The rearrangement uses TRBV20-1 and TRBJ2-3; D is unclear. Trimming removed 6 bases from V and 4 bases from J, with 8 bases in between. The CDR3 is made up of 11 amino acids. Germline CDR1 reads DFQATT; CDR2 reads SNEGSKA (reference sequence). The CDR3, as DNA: TGCAGTGCCTGGGGTGCAGATACGCAGTATTTT. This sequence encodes CSAWGADTQYF.

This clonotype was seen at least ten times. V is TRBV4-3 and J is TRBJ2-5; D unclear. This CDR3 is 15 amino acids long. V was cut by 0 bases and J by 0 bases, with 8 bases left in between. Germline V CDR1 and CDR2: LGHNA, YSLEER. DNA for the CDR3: TGCGCCAGCAGCCAAGAGGAAGCAGACCAAGAGACCCAGTACTTC. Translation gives CASSQEEADQETQYF.